Included here is one T cell receptor beta chain sequence, with context. These data originate in a study of T cell changes during pregnancy in multiple sclerosis. Here immunoSEQ multiplex PCR was the method, and the copy in TCRdb shows in-frame clones only, minus some. This sample has about 40,000 clones; roughly 90% occur once, and the top ten carry 10% to 15%. Sequenced here: CD8+ T cells from peripheral blood mononuclear cells, sampled in the first trimester of pregnancy. This TCR came from a female donor with multiple sclerosis, enrolled in a pregnancy study.

The CDR3 loop reads CASSGEWTGPSPLHF. In DNA form, the CDR3 reads TGTGCCAGCAGCGGAGAATGGACAGGGCCCTCACCCCTCCACTTT. The chain combines TRBV9 with TRBJ1-6; TRBD1 aligns across 8 bases. The germline V gene has CDR1 SGDLS and CDR2 YYNGEE. CDR3 length: 15 residues. The trim removed 3 bases at V and 10 bases at J, leaving 9 bases unmatched.